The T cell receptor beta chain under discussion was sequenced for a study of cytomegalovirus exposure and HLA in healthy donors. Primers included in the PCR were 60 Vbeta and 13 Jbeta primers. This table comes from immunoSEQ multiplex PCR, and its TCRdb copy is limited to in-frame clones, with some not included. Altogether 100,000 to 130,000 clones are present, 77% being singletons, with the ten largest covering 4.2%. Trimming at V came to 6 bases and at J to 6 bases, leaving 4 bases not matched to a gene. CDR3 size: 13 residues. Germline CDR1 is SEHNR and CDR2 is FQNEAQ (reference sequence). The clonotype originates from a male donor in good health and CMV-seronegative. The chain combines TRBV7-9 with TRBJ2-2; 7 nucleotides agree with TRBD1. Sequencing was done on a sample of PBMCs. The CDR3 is CASSDRVPGELFF. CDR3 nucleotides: TGTGCCAGCAGTGACAGGGTTCCCGGGGAGCTGTTTTTT. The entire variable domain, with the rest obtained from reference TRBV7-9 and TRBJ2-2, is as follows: DTGVSQNPRHKITKRGQNVTFRCDPISEHNRLYWYRQTLGQGPEFLTYFQNEAQLEKSRLLSDRFSAERPKGSFSTLEIQRTEQGDSAMYLCASSDRVPGELFFGEGSRLTVL.